This T cell receptor (beta chain) was observed in a study of blood T cell repertoires in COVID-19. The overall study: The origin of the acute and convalescent COVID-19 samples was the United States, Italy and Spain.

Participants had their cohort set by participant-reported clinical history. Exposed enrollees encountered a COVID-19 case at some point within 2 weeks before study entry. Germline lookup yields CDR1 KGHSH and CDR2 LQKENI. J gave up 1 base and V 4 bases, and 10 bases lay outside the gene matches. The CDR3 is 18 residues long. Using immunoSEQ multiplex PCR, the repertoire was profiled, and TCRdb retains in-frame clones only, with some absent. The sample yields some 320,000 clones, 85% seen once. The chain is built from TRBV18 and TRBJ1-5; 10 bases are shared with TRBD1. The receptor was derived from a woman in her 30s who had been exposed to COVID-19. The sequenced sample consisted of PBMCs or T cells enriched from blood (not recorded which). The CDR3 here is CASSHDRTGGTSNQPQHF. In nucleotides, the CDR3 is TGTGCCAGCTCACACGATCGGACAGGGGGAACGAGCAATCAGCCCCAGCATTTT.